This TCR beta chain was recorded in a study of cytomegalovirus exposure and HLA in healthy donors (dated by TCRdb to about 2017). Regarding the study in general: An earlier analysis of under 600 of the donors reported 250 to 300 Gb of sequence data and 100 million to 140 million unique TCR beta sequences from 190 million or so T cells. Approximately 310 gigabases of sequencing data and around 87 million unique TCR sequences were included in an early release covering roughly 600 HLA-typed donors. Of the 300 to 400 genotyped donors, about 80% fell in the genetic ancestry cluster associated with self-reported Caucasian donors. The study was designed to test whether signatures of past pathogen exposure could be identified by cataloging public T cell receptors. The study used immunosequencing to profile the T cell repertoires of 666 subjects and linked those repertoires to cytomegalovirus serostatus. In addition to the first cohort of 500 to 850 subjects, a separate validation cohort of approximately 120 different subjects was used. To predict cytomegalovirus infection status, the study brought together high-throughput TCR immunosequencing, statistical association of individual TCRs with disease status, and machine learning. To study patterns of TCR occurrence, a later analysis re-analyzed previously published TCR beta repertoires from several hundred donors and added high-resolution HLA genotyping. Rather than using new phenotypic data, the later analysis identified candidate immune exposures from TCR beta sequences and from how often those sequences occurred across donors. To decide whether each TCR beta V gene segment behaved as functional or pseudogenic, an earlier analysis of some 580 of the donors relied on high-throughput TCR beta sequencing. Alongside the repertoire data, information on donor age, sex, ethnicity and CMV serostatus was compiled. A later genetic analysis took genome-wide SNP genotypes for 398 of the 666 donors and used that subset as a discovery cohort. All discovery cohort repertoires had been generated on a single sequencing platform. Both class I and class II loci were covered by HLA typing, at four-digit resolution. Typing coverage differed by locus: A, B, C, DRB1 and DQB1 were typed in about 629-640 donors, DQA1 in 522, DPA1 in 606, and DPB1 in around 440. About five DR-DQ haplotypes were handled as single units for association and clustering because linkage in the cohort was strong. Among a few hundred genotyped donors of the cohort, an average of about 240,000 unique TCR beta nucleotide sequences were sequenced per donor, roughly 18% of them non-productive. Study-level results and caveats: Only TCR beta chains were sequenced in this cohort, and the absence of alpha or paired-chain data limited detectable features. Broadly in line with IMGT annotations, most TCR beta V segments showed up in productive rearrangements about 90% or about 30% of the time in an earlier analysis of several hundred of the donors. In a later analysis, HLA-associated TCR beta chains were found to be more clonally expanded and to have lower generation probabilities than equally common non-associated chains. In a later genetic analysis, fewer N-insertions in productive TCRs were reported among donors in an Asian-associated ancestry cluster than the approximately 630-donor mean. The authors suggested that the approach could potentially be extended to other disease states and immunological phenotypes. The study listed approximately 150 TCR beta chains as associated with cytomegalovirus. A later analysis found that TCR association rates varied across HLA loci, with DRB1 alleles showing the most associated TCRs and HLA-C alleles the fewest. Specific HLA alleles were associated with some 15,000 TCR beta sequences at a false discovery rate of 0.05 in a later analysis. Correlated functional status among segregating V segments might reflect linkage disequilibrium, but an unknown experimental factor could not be ruled out. Sequencing depth was assumed to be roughly uniform across donors in the presence/absence analyses, though that assumption may not hold. In vitro tests confirmed that a few of the cytomegalovirus-associated TCR beta chains recognize cytomegalovirus antigens. Cytomegalovirus status was reported to be diagnosed by the classifier with high specificity and sensitivity in both the original and validation cohorts. In a later genetic analysis, a missense DCLRE1C variant was associated with V-gene and J-gene trimming of TCR beta chains, and the association was replicated in an independent cohort. While some public TCRs were present in many individuals, most TCR sequences turned up only very rarely across donors. A further reported finding was that TCR beta sequences accurately predicted the HLA-A and HLA-B alleles for most subjects in the first cohort. Assigning TCR associations to individual alleles was difficult when HLA alleles, especially DR and DQ, strongly co-occurred. Because some donors lacked HLA typing at each locus, the association tests relied only on the typed subset. For the cohort, immune exposure information was limited to CMV serostatus. The sequencing pipeline was judged likely to have produced a cluster of highly shared sequence variants as a technical artifact. A later analysis found that most CMV-associated TCR beta chains appeared HLA-restricted, with HLA associations seemingly driven largely by CMV exposure. Because counts were too low, approximately 18 rarely observed V segments, including chromosome 9 orphons, were excluded from the earlier analysis of some 590 of the donors. Some IMGT-functional V segments, including TRBV6-2 and TRBV6-3, could not be told apart with the 87-base-pair reads, so those segments were excluded. According to a later analysis, parvovirus B19, influenza, CMV and Epstein-Barr virus appeared linked to several top co-occurrence clusters.

The cohort comprised 670 or so healthy bone marrow donors. At the time of sampling, all cohort members were nominally healthy, though unrecorded immune exposures were likely present. The donor tested CMV seronegative and was one of the 352 seronegative cohort members. Each donor provided a peripheral blood sample, and peripheral blood mononuclear cells were used for TCR beta sequencing. Genomic DNA was extracted from the blood cell samples with the Qiagen DNeasy Blood Extraction Kit. The sample holds a few counts of this clone. Its antigen is unknown. Per-base qualities were not stored, and no clone one base away is much larger. The library came from the immunoSEQ multiplex PCR assay. A mixture of 60 forward primers for TCR Vbeta segments and 13 reverse primers for TCR Jbeta segments was used in the multiplex PCR. The CDR3 region of rearranged TCR beta genes was amplified from genomic DNA by a multiplex PCR assay. On the Illumina HiSeq System, the amplified TCR beta libraries were sequenced as 87-base-pair reads. The authors' pipeline ran thus. A later analysis counted about 80 million unique TCR beta chains across the 550 to 700 repertoires, and approximately 11 million of these chains were shared by at least two donors. To remove PCR and sequencing errors, raw reads were error-corrected and collapsed into unique sequences using a nearest-neighbor algorithm that merged closely related sequences. To assign V, D and J gene segments, CDR3 sequences were aligned to IMGT reference sequences. For a sequence to be retained, a match of at least six nucleotides to both a V gene segment and a J gene segment was required. A rearrangement counted as productive if the CDR3 had no stop codons and remained in frame with V and J, and every other rearrangement counted as non-productive. Following IMGT convention, CDR3 was defined as the stretch from the second conserved V-encoded cysteine to the conserved J-encoded phenylalanine. In an earlier analysis of roughly 610 of the donors, sequences lacking an unambiguous match to a single V gene segment were excluded. An earlier analysis of 587 of the donors classified V segments as functional when productive rearrangements were above 56.7% and as segregating when the standard deviation between donors was above 5%. To diagnose cytomegalovirus status from the catalog of TCR beta chain sequences, a statistical classification framework was built. A later analysis assigned V and J genes by comparing TCR nucleotide sequences with IMGT/GENE-DB human TR gene sequences. A later analysis assigned CDR3 sequences and most-parsimonious VDJ recombination scenarios with the TCRdist pipeline. In a later analysis, each TCR beta chain was defined by its CDR3 amino acid sequence together with its V-gene family, and reads lacking a unique V-gene family were excluded. To address suspected cross-contamination and a sequencing artifact, a later analysis removed approximately 600 highly shared, low-generation-probability nucleotide sequences. In a later analysis, a clonal expansion index for each public chain was calculated from normalized within-repertoire ranks of inferred template counts. In a later analysis, generation probabilities were computed with a VDJ recombination model fitted to out-of-frame rearrangements, and the resulting probabilities were checked against IGoR. A later analysis scored TCR-TCR, TCR-HLA and TCR-CMV co-occurrence with hypergeometric tests, applying a repertoire-size bias correction to TCR pairs. To estimate false discovery rates, a later analysis permuted the HLA or CMV assignments 20 times. In a later analysis, co-occurring TCRs were grouped using DBSCAN, and TCRdist sequence similarity was added for clustering within HLA-allele-positive subsets. Repertoires with fewer than 30,000 or more than 120,000 public chains, plus five repertoires with anomalous nucleotide sharing, were excluded from co-occurrence clustering. TCRdb stores this immuneACCESS table with in-frame sequences only. Part of the clones is absent; in the studies checked, under half of the shortfall reflects unresolved V genes, and no reason is known for the rest. The DNA gave D and trimming, while V, J and clone size come from that table. This sample gives 150,000 to 200,000 clones in total; 60% to 80% of them show up just once. The ten largest clones capture 13% to 15% of the sample.

V is cut by 3 bases and J by 3 bases, and the space between the germline ends is 8 bases. The germline V gene yields SGHAT for CDR1 and FQNNGV for CDR2. Spanning cysteine to phenylalanine, the CDR3 consists of 13 amino acids. The read is trimmed to its CDR3 DNA, 39 bases read in frame from base 1. The sample taken for sequencing was PBMCs. This sequence uses TRBV11-2 and TRBJ1-1; there is no confident call for the D gene. The clonotype originates from a woman in her thirties or forties in good health and CMV-seronegative. In nucleotide form, the sequence is TGTGCCAGCAGCTTCACCGGGGACACTGAAGCTTTCTTT. This sequence encodes CASSFTGDTEAFF. Where the CDR3 stops, the reference TRBV11-2 and TRBJ1-1 genes take over; the full variable domain is EAGVAQSPRYKIIEKRQSVAFWCNPISGHATLYWYQQILGQGPKLLIQFQNNGVVDDSQLPKDRFSAERLKGVDSTLKIQPAKLEDSAVYLCASSFTGDTEAFFGQGTRLTVV.